These 21 T cell receptor beta chains were sequenced from one sample in a study of T cells in tuberculosis. Repertoires were generated with immunoSEQ multiplex PCR, while TCRdb's copy carries only in-frame clones and drops some. The sample lists 30,000 to 45,000 clones; about 94% were seen once. The sequencing sample was made of PBMCs. All receptors come from a donor aged 10-30 years with latent tuberculosis or without tuberculosis infection. Some clones in this sample may be carry-over from other donors' samples.

For this clone: The sample holds other DNA sequences that translate to the same CDR3. The chain joins TRBV5-1 to TRBJ2-2; no firm D call. Trimming left V 0 bases short and J 1 base short, with 4 bases between. This CDR3 is 14 amino acids long. Per the germline V gene, CDR1 is SGHRS and CDR2 is YFSETQ. The CDR3 bases are TGCGCCAGCAGCTTGGGGCAGAACACCGGGGAGCTGTTTTTT. Translation gives CASSLGQNTGELFF. Complete variable domain (other parts from reference TRBV5-1 and TRBJ2-2): KAGVTQTPRYLIKTRGQQVTLSCSPISGHRSVSWYQQTPGQGLQFLFEYFSETQRNKGNFPGRFSGRQFSNSRSEMNVSTLELGDSALYLCASSLGQNTGELFFGEGSRLTVL.

V is TRBV6-5 and J is TRBJ2-7; D may be TRBD1 (6 bases). Per germline, CDR1 MNHEY and CDR2 SVGAGI. This CDR3 comprises 13 residues. The V end was cut by 6 bases, the J end by 4 bases, with 13 bases between. The CDR3, as DNA: TGTGCCAGCAGATACGCGGACAGTTACGAGCAGTACTTC. It is translated as CASRYADSYEQYF.

The V and J genes are TRBV30 and TRBJ1-6; D unresolved. Trimming removed 1 base from V and 4 bases from J, with 5 bases in between. Germline V lookup: CDR1 GTSNPN, CDR2 SVGIG (reference sequence). CDR3 length: 13 amino acids. Written as DNA, the CDR3 is TGTGCCTGGAGTGACAGTTATAATTCACCCCTCCACTTT. It encodes CAWSDSYNSPLHF. The variable domain in full, completed from reference TRBV30 and TRBJ1-6, reads SQTIHQWPATLVQPVGSPLSLECTVEGTSNPNLYWYRQAAGRGLQLLFYSVGIGQISSEVPQNLSASRPQDRQFILSSKKLLLSDSGFYLCAWSDSYNSPLHFGNGTRLTVT.

This sequence joins TRBV5-6 and TRBJ1-2; D is perhaps TRBD1 (6 bases). V dropped 5 bases and J dropped 2 bases, with 19 bases sitting between them. In germline, CDR1 is SGHDT, CDR2 YYEEEE. CDR3 length: 16 residues. CDR3 bases: TGTGCCAGCAGTCGTACCGGGACAATAATGAACTATGGCTACACCTTC. Protein sequence: CASSRTGTIMNYGYTF.

The rearrangement joins TRBV9 to TRBJ2-1, with 8 positions matching TRBD1. The V gene end was trimmed by 3 bases and the J gene end by 5 bases; junction bases not matched to a gene: 10. The CDR3 is 16 residues long. CDR1 is SGDLS, CDR2 YYNGEE, per germline. CDR3 amino acids: CASSEPPGQENNEQFF. The DNA of the CDR3 is TGTGCCAGCAGCGAACCCCCGGGACAGGAGAACAATGAGCAGTTCTTC.

The rearrangement joins TRBV11-3 to TRBJ1-1; no reliable D call. Germline V gene data show CDR1 as SGHNT and CDR2 as YENEEA. Trimming stripped 5 bases from V and 4 bases from J, with 14 bases between. The CDR3 has 14 residues. Here the CDR3 DNA reads TGTGCCAGCAGCCCCCGGGAAGGGAGCACTGAAGCTTTCTTT. Translated: CASSPREGSTEAFF. Complete variable domain (other parts from reference TRBV11-3 and TRBJ1-1): EAGVVQSPRYKIIEKKQPVAFWCNPISGHNTLYWYLQNLGQGPELLIRYENEEAVDDSQLPKDRFSAERLKGVDSTLKIQPAELGDSAVYLCASSPREGSTEAFFGQGTRLTVV.

This sequence joins TRBV7-9 and TRBJ2-3; tentatively, D is TRBD1 (6 bases). The CDR3 length is 17 residues. The ends were cut back, 3 bases at V and 2 bases at J, with 18 bases in the middle. Per the germline V gene, CDR1 is SEHNR and CDR2 is FQNEAQ (reference sequence). The CDR3, as DNA: TGTGCCAGCAGCTTTGGGGGCGACTGGCAGAACACAGATACGCAGTATTTT. Its protein product is CASSFGGDWQNTDTQYF.

This clone has just one count. The chain recombines TRBV18 with TRBJ1-1; D perhaps matches TRBD1 (5 bases). Germline CDR1 is KGHSH and CDR2 is LQKENI. Trimming took off 2 bases at V and 3 bases at J, with 10 bases between the two ends. This CDR3 is 14 amino acids long. The CDR3 protein is CASSPGGIDTEAFF. CDR3 bases: TGTGCCAGCTCACCAGGGGGGATTGACACTGAAGCTTTCTTT. Full variable domain (outside the CDR3, taken from reference TRBV18 and TRBJ1-1): NAGVMQNPRHLVRRRGQEARLRCSPMKGHSHVYWYRQLPEEGLKFMVYLQKENIIDESGMPKERFSAEFPKEGPSILRIQQVVRGDSAAYFCASSPGGIDTEAFFGQGTRLTVV.

This clone was seen just once. V is TRBV7-2 and J is TRBJ2-5, with 8 positions matching TRBD2. Germline values: CDR1 SGHTA, CDR2 FQGNSA. The CDR3 runs to 15 residues. V dropped 5 bases and J dropped 2; count of bases not matched to a gene: 7. The CDR3 DNA reads as TGTGCCAGCAGCCGAGGCGGGGGGCCGCAAGAGACCCAGTACTTC. It codes for CASSRGGGPQETQYF.

V usage is TRBV11-2 and J usage is TRBJ1-4; maybe TRBD1 (5 bases). The V gene's germline CDR1 is SGHAT and CDR2 FQNNGV. This CDR3 has 13 amino acids. Between the trimmed V and J ends, which lost 8 bases and 3 bases, there was a span of 10 bases. CDR3 amino acids: CASARGANEKLFF. DNA for the CDR3: TGTGCCAGCGCCCGGGGGGCTAATGAAAAACTGTTTTTT.

V and J are TRBV19 and TRBJ1-5; possible D gene TRBD1, 5 bases. The V end lost 1 base, the J end lost 10 bases, and 14 bases lay between the germline ends. CDR3 length equals 14 residues. Germline-derived CDR1 and CDR2 are LNHDA and SQIVND (reference sequence). CDR3 protein: CASSIVGGVEPQHF. The DNA for the CDR3 is TGTGCCAGTAGTATAGTCGGGGGGGTAGAACCCCAGCATTTT.

The genes are TRBV7-3 and TRBJ2-3, with TRBD1 as a possible D gene (6 bases). Germline-derived CDR1 and CDR2 are SGHTA and FQGTGA. Trimming removed 2 bases from V and 1 base from J, with 13 bases in between. The CDR3 has 16 amino acids. The CDR3 DNA follows: TGTGCCAGCAGCTTAGGGCTGGGGGCCCGCACAGATACGCAGTATTTT. It encodes CASSLGLGARTDTQYF.

J is TRBJ1-2 and V is TRBV19, with 7 positions matching TRBD1. V shed 6 bases, J shed 3 bases, and the junction held 10 bases outside the gene matches. The CDR3 length is 15 residues. Germline-derived CDR1 and CDR2 are LNHDA and SQIVND (reference sequence). The CDR3, as DNA: TGTGCCAGTAGAGCGGACAGGAGAACCTACTATGGCTACACCTTC. Translated: CASRADRRTYYGYTF.

The chain recombines TRBV5-5 with TRBJ1-5; no clear D gene. With 2 bases removed from V and 1 base from J, the gap between germline ends came to 10 bases. This CDR3 comprises 15 residues. Germline V lookup: CDR1 SGHKS, CDR2 YYEKEE (reference sequence). CDR3 amino acids: CASSFTPGSNQPQHF. CDR3 sequence (DNA): TGTGCCAGCAGCTTCACCCCCGGGAGCAATCAGCCCCAGCATTTT. The entire variable domain, with the rest obtained from reference TRBV5-5 and TRBJ1-5, is as follows: DAGVTQSPTHLIKTRGQQVTLRCSPISGHKSVSWYQQVLGQGPQFIFQYYEKEERGRGNFPDRFSARQFPNYSSELNVNALLLGDSALYLCASSFTPGSNQPQHFGDGTRLSIL.

The J gene is TRBJ2-7, the V gene TRBV27; the D is unclear. The ends were cut back, 2 bases at V and 3 bases at J, with 23 bases in the middle. The germline gives CDR1 MNHEY, CDR2 SMNVEV (reference sequence). This CDR3 spans 18 amino acids. The CDR3 region is CASSLKFPNPASLYEQYF. DNA for the CDR3: TGTGCCAGCAGTTTAAAGTTCCCAAACCCCGCCAGTCTCTACGAGCAGTACTTC.

This chain connects TRBV4-1 to TRBJ1-2; D unresolved. The CDR3 totals 15 residues. V was cut by 0 bases and J by 4 bases, with 12 bases left in between. Per germline, CDR1 MGHRA and CDR2 YSYEKL. CDR3: CASSQDERSLYGYTF. CDR3 sequence (DNA): TGCGCCAGCAGCCAAGATGAGAGGAGTCTCTATGGCTACACCTTC.

This clone was observed once. The genes are TRBV15 and TRBJ1-1; D call uncertain. The CDR3 spans 16 residues. With 4 bases removed from V and 1 base from J, the gap between germline ends came to 16 bases. Germline CDR1 reads LNHNV; CDR2 reads YYDKDF (reference sequence). CDR3 protein: CATSTRPKGGNTEAFF. CDR3 bases: TGTGCCACCAGCACTCGGCCGAAAGGCGGGAACACTGAAGCTTTCTTT.

The J gene is TRBJ1-5, the V gene TRBV2; tentative D call: TRBD1 (5 bases). Germline loops: CDR1 SNHLY, CDR2 FYNNEI. CDR3 length: 17 residues. Trimming stripped 3 bases from V and 2 bases from J, with 17 bases between. CDR3 residues: CASSDSGEVVGNQPQHF. The CDR3 nucleotides read TGTGCCAGCAGTGATTCGGGGGAAGTAGTAGGCAATCAGCCCCAGCATTTT.

The chain combines TRBV2 with TRBJ1-1; D unclear. Germline values: CDR1 SNHLY, CDR2 FYNNEI. The V end was cut by 4 bases, the J end by 2 bases, with 17 bases between. There are 16 residues in the CDR3. The CDR3 spells CASSVRPTDFNTEAFF. The CDR3 DNA is TGTGCCAGCAGTGTGAGGCCGACGGACTTTAACACTGAAGCTTTCTTT.

The rearrangement joins TRBV30 to TRBJ1-4; TRBD1 agrees at 7 bases. The length of the CDR3 is 15 residues. Germline loops: CDR1 GTSNPN, CDR2 SVGIG (reference sequence). V shed 1 base, J shed 2 bases, and the junction held 4 bases outside the gene matches. This CDR3 reads CAWSGGGATNEKLFF. CDR3 DNA sequence: TGTGCCTGGAGTGGAGGGGGCGCGACTAATGAAAAACTGTTTTTT. The full variable domain, rest sourced from reference TRBV30 and TRBJ1-4, is SQTIHQWPATLVQPVGSPLSLECTVEGTSNPNLYWYRQAAGRGLQLLFYSVGIGQISSEVPQNLSASRPQDRQFILSSKKLLLSDSGFYLCAWSGGGATNEKLFFGSGTQLSVL.

CDR3 DNA sequence: TGTGCCAGCTCACCCCACCAGGGGGGCGGCACTGAAGCTTTCTTT. It translates to CASSPHQGGGTEAFF. The V gene is TRBV18, the J gene TRBJ1-1; 7 bases line up with TRBD1. J lost 4 bases, V lost 3 bases, and 8 bases had no gene match. CDR3 length: 15 amino acids. Germline CDR1 and CDR2: KGHSH and LQKENI.